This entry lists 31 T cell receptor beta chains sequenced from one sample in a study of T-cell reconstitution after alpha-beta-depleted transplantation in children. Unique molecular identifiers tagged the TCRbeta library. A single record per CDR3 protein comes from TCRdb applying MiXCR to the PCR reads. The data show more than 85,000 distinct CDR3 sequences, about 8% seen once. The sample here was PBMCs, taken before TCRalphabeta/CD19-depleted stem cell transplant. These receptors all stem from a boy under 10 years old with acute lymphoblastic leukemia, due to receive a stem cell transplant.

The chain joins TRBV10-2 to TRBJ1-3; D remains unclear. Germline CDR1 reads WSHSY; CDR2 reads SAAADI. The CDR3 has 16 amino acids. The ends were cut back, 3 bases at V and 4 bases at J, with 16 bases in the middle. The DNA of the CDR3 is TGCGCCAGCAGTGAAGTCTGGGCCGAGAGGGGAAACACCATATATTTT. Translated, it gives CASSEVWAERGNTIYF.

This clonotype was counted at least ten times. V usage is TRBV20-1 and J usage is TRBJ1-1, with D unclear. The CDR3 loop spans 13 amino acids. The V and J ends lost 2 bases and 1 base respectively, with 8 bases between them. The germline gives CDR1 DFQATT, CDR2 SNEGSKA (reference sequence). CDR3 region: CSARWTANTEAFF. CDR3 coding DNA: TGCAGTGCTAGATGGACGGCGAACACTGAAGCTTTCTTT.

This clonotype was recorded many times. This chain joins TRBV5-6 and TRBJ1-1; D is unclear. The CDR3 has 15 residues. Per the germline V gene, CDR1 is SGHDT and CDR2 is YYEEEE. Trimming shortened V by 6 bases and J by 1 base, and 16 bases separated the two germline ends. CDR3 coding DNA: TGTGCCAGCAAGCTTAAGGTAACGGAGAACACTGAAGCTTTCTTT. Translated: CASKLKVTENTEAFF.

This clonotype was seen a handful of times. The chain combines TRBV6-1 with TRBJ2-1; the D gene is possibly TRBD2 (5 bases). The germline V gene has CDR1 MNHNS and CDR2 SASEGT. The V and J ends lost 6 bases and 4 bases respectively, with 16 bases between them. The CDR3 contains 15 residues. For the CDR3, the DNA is TGTGCCAGCAGAGTTACGAGGGCAGAATACAATGAGCAGTTCTTC. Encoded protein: CASRVTRAEYNEQFF.

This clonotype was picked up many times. The CDR3 DNA follows: TGTGCCAGCAGCCTGCCCCAGGAAGGGGAGACCCAGTACTTC. Its translation is CASSLPQEGETQYF. The V gene is TRBV12-3 or TRBV12-4, the J gene TRBJ2-5; unclear D gene. Trimming pared 6 bases from V and 5 bases from J, leaving 16 bases between. There are 14 residues in the CDR3.

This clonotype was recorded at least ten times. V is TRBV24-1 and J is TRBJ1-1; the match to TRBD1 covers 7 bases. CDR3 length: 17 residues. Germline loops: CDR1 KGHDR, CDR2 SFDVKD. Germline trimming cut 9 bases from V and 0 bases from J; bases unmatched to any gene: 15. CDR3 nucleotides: TGTGCCACCGTATCCCGGGACAGCGCTTGGATGAACACTGAAGCTTTCTTT. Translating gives CATVSRDSAWMNTEAFF.

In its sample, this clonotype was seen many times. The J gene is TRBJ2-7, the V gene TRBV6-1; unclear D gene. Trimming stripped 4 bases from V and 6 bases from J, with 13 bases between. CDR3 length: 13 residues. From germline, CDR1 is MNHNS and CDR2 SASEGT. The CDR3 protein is CASSGTELREQYF. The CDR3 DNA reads TGTGCCAGCAGTGGAACCGAGCTACGCGAGCAGTACTTC.

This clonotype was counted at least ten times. This chain's CDR3 is CASSFLAGTDTQYF. The CDR3 DNA is TGTGCCAGCAGTTTTCTAGCGGGCACAGATACGCAGTATTTT. This chain joins TRBV12-3 or TRBV12-4 and TRBJ2-3; 7 bases are a match to TRBD2. Losses at the gene ends were 3 bases for V and 1 base for J; bases not matched to a gene: 1. The CDR3 contains 14 residues.

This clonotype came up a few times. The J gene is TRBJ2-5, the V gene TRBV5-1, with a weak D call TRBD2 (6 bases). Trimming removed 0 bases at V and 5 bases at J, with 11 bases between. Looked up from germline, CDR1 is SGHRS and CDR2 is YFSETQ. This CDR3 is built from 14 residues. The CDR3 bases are TGCGCCAGCAGCTTGGGCCGGGGGAGGGAGACCCAGTACTTC. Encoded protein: CASSLGRGRETQYF.

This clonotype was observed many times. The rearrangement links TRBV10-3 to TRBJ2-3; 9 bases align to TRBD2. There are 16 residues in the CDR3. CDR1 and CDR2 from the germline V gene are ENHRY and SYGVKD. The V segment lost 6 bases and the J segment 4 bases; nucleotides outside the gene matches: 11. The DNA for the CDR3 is TGTGCCATCAGCGAATCGAGCGGGGGGATGGCAGATACGCAGTATTTT. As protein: CAISESSGGMADTQYF.

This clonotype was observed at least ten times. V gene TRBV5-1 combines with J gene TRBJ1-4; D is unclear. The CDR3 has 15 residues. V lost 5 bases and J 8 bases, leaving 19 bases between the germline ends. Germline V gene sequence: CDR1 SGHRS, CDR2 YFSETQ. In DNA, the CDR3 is TGCGCCAGCAGAATTCGGCCTTCGACGCGAGAAAAACTGTTTTTT. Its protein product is CASRIRPSTREKLFF.

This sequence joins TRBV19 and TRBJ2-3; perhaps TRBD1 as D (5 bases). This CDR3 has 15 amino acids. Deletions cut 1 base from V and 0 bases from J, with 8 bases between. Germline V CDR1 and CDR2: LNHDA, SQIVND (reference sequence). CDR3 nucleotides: TGTGCCAGTAGTATAGCAGGGCTGAGCACAGATACGCAGTATTTT. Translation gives CASSIAGLSTDTQYF.

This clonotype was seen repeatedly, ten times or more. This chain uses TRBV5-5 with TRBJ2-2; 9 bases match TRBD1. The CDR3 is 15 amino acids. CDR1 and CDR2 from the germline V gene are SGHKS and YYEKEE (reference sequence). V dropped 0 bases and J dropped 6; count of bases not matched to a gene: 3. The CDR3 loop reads CASSLVQGAAGELFF. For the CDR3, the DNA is TGTGCCAGCAGCTTGGTACAGGGGGCTGCCGGGGAGCTGTTTTTT.

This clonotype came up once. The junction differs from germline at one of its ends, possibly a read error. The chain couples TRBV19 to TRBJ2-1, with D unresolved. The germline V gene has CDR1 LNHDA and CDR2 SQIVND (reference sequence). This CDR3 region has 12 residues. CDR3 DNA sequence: TGTGCCAGTAGTACTTCCTTCAATGAGCAGTTCTTC. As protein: CASSTSFNEQFF.

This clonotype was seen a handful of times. The CDR3 spells CASSEDLQPNTEAFF. The CDR3 region has the DNA TGTGCCAGCAGTGAAGATCTACAGCCGAACACTGAAGCTTTCTTT. This rearrangement joins TRBV6-4 to TRBJ1-1, with unresolved D. The CDR3 has 15 residues. The germline V gene encodes CDR1 MRHNA and CDR2 SNTAGT. V was shortened by 3 bases and J by 1 base, with 12 bases between the two germline ends.

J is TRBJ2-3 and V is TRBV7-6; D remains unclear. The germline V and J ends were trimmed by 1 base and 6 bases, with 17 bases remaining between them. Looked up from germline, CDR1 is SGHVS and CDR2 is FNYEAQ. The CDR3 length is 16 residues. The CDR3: CASSLGTGLTSDTQYF. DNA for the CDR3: TGTGCCAGCAGCTTAGGTACGGGCCTTACTTCGGATACGCAGTATTTT.

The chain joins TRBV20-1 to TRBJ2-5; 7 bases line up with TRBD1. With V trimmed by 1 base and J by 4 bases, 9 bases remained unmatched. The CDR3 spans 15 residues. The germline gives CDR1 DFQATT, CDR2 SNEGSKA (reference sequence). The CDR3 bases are TGCAGTGCTAGAGGGGGAACAGGGGAGTCAGAGACCCAGTACTTC. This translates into CSARGGTGESETQYF.

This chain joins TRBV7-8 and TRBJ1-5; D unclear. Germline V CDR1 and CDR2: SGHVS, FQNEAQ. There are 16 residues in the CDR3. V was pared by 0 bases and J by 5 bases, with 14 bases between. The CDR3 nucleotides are TGTGCCAGCAGCTTAGCAGGGCTACTCACCGATCAGCCCCAGCATTTT. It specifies CASSLAGLLTDQPQHF.

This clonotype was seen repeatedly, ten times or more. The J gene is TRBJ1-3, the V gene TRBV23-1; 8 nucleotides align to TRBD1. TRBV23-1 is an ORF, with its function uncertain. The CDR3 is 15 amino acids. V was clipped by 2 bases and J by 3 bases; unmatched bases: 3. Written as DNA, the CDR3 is TGCGCCAGCAGTCAAGACAGGGGAAATGGAAACACCATATATTTT. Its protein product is CASSQDRGNGNTIYF.

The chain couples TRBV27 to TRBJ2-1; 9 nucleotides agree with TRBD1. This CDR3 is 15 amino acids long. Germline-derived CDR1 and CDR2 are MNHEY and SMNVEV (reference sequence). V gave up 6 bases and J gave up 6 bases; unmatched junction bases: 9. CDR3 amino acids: CASSSWGQGTNEQFF. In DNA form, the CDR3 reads TGTGCCAGCAGCTCATGGGGACAGGGTACCAATGAGCAGTTCTTC.

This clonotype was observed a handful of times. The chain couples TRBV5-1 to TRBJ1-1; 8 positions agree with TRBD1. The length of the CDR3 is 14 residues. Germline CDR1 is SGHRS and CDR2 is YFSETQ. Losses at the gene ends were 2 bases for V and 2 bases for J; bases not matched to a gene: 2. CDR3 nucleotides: TGCGCCAGCAGCTTCGACAGGGGCAACACTGAAGCTTTCTTT. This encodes CASSFDRGNTEAFF.

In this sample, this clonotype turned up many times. CDR3 region: CSASLDGMNEQFF. The CDR3 DNA sequence: TGCAGTGCTAGTTTGGATGGGATGAATGAGCAGTTCTTC. The chain combines TRBV20-1 with TRBJ2-1, with unresolved D. Germline V gene data show CDR1 as DFQATT and CDR2 as SNEGSKA (reference sequence). The CDR3 sequence is 13 residues long. V lost 3 bases, J lost 7 bases, and 13 bases lay in between.

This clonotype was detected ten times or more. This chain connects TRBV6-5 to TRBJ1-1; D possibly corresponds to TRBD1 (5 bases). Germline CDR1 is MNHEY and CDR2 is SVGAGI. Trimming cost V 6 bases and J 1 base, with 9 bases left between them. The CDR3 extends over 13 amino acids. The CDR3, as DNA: TGTGCCAGCAGCTCCGGGGGGAACACTGAAGCTTTCTTT. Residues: CASSSGGNTEAFF.

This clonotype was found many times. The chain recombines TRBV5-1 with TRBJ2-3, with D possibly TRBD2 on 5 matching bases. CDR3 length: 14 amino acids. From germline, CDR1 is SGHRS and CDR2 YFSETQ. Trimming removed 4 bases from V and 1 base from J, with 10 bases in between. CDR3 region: CASSPVRGTDTQYF. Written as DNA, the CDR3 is TGCGCCAGCAGCCCCGTGAGGGGCACAGATACGCAGTATTTT.

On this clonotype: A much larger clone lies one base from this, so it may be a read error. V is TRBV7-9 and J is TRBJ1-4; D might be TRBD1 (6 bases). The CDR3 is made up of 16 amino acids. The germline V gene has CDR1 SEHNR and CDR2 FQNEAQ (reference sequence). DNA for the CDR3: TGTTCCAGCAGCTCCCCTCCGGGACAAACTAATGAAAAACTGTTTTTT. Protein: CSSSSPPGQTNEKLFF.

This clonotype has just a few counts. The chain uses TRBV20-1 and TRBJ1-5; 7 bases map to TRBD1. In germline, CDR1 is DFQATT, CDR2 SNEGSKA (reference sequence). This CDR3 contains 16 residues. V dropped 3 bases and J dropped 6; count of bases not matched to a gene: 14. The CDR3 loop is CSAREALRQGGQPQHF. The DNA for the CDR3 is TGCAGTGCTAGGGAGGCCCTTCGACAGGGTGGTCAGCCCCAGCATTTT.

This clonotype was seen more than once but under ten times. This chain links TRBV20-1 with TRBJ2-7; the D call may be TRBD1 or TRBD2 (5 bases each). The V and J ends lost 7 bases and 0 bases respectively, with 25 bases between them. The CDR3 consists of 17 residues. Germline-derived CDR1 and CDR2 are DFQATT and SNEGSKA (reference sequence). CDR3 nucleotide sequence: TGCAGTGTGCTCGGGACGGTGGCCCTCAGGAGCTCCTACGAGCAGTACTTC. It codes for CSVLGTVALRSSYEQYF.

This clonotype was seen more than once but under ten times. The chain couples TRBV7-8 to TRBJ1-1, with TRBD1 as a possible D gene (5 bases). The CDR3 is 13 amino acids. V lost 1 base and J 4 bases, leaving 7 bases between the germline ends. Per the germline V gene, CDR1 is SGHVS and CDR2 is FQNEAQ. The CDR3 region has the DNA TGTGCCAGCAGCTTAGTGGGGCCCACTGAAGCTTTCTTT. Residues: CASSLVGPTEAFF.

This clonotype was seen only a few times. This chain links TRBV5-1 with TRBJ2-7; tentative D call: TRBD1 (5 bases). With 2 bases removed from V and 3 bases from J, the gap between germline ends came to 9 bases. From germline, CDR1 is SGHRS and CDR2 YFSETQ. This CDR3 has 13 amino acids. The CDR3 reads CASSFSDSYEQYF. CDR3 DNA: TGCGCCAGCAGCTTTTCCGACAGCTACGAGCAGTACTTC.

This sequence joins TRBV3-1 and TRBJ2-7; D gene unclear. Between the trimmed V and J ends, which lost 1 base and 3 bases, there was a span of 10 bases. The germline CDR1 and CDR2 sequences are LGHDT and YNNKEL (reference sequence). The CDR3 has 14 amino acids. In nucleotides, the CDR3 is TGTGCCAGCAGCCAAGGGTGGACGGGCTACGAGCAGTACTTC. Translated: CASSQGWTGYEQYF.

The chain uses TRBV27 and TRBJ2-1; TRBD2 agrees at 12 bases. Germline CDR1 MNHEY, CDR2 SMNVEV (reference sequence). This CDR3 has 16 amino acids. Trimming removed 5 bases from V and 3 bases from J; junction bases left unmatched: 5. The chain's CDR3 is CASSPSGGAVYNEQFF. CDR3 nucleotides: TGTGCCAGCAGTCCTAGCGGGGGGGCCGTCTACAATGAGCAGTTCTTC.